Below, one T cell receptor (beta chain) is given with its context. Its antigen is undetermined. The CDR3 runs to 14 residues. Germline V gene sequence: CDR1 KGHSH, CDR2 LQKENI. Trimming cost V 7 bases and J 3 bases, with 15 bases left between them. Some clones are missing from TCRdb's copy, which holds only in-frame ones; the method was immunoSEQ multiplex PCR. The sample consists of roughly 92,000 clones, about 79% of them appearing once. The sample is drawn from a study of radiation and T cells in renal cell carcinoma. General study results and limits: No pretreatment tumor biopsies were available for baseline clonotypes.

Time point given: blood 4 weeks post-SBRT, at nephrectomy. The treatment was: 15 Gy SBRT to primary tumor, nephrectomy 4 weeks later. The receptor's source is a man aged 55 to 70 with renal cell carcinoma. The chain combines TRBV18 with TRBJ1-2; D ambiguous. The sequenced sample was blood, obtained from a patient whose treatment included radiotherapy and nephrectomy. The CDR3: CASWGGGFDYGYTF. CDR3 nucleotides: TGTGCCAGCTGGGGTGGAGGTTTTGACTATGGCTACACCTTC.